Listed below are T cell receptor beta chains from one sample, sequenced in a study of chemoradiotherapy in HPV16-positive cancers. Generated by immunoSEQ multiplex PCR, the TCRdb table keeps only in-frame clones and is missing some. Counted here are several thousand clones, around 90% occurring once; the ten biggest clones make up 2% to 3%. Here the sequenced sample was tumor tissue, taken from a patient who underwent chemoradiotherapy. These receptors all stem from a human donor with HPV-associated anogenital cancer. The CDR3 runs from the conserved cysteine through the conserved F or W. Each record gives: clone size, J gene, V gene, D gene, CDR3 DNA, CDR3 protein. D genes are given only for firm matches. The size entry is marked missing in some rows and otherwise reads once, few, many or a size class.

. TRBJ2-3 TRBV19 TRBD2 TGTGCCAGTAGTTTAGCGGGGGGGCGATGGGGAGATACGCAGTATTTT CASSLAGGRWGDTQYF
. TRBJ1-5 TRBV19 . TGTGCCAGTAGCCTCGGACACGGCCAGCCCCAGCATTTT CASSLGHGQPQHF
. TRBJ2-1 TRBV18 . TGTGCCAGCTCACCCGTACAGGGAGGTGACAATGAGCAGTTCTTC CASSPVQGGDNEQFF
. TRBJ2-6 TRBV6-5 . TGTGCCAGCAGTTACTCATCGGGGACCGGGGCCAACGTCCTGACTTTC CASSYSSGTGANVLTF
. TRBJ1-6 TRBV28 . TGTGCCAGCAGTTTAAAGGTTATAACACCATCACCCCTCCACTTT CASSLKVITPSPLHF
. TRBJ2-2 TRBV27 . TGTGCCAGCAGTCTTACCCGCCGAGGCACCGGGGAGCTGTTTTTT CASSLTRRGTGELFF
. TRBJ2-1 TRBV5-6 . TGTGCCAGCAGCTTGGCATTCCGGGCCGTCTCCTACAATGAGCAGTTCTTC CASSLAFRAVSYNEQFF
. TRBJ2-5 TRBV10-3 TRBD2 TGTGCCATCAGTGCGGCTCCGGGACTAGCCGTAGAGACCCAGTACTTC CAISAAPGLAVETQYF
. TRBJ2-1 TRBV19 . TGTGCCAGTAGTACGCTAGATTACTACAATGAGCAGTTCTTC CASSTLDYYNEQFF
. TRBJ2-7 TRBV5-1 TRBD2 TGCGCCAGCACCTCCCCGGGGGGGTTTGAGCAGTACTTC CASTSPGGFEQYF
. TRBJ2-7 TRBV6-5 TRBD1 TGTGCCAGCCGAGCCTGGGACAGGAGCTACGAGCAGTACTTC CASRAWDRSYEQYF
. TRBJ1-5 TRBV19 TRBD1 TGTGCCAGACAACTGGGGACAGGGGTAGGGCAGCCCCAGCATTTT CARQLGTGVGQPQHF
. TRBJ2-7 TRBV20-1 . TGCAGTGCTAGTCGTGTTTACGAGCAGTACTTC CSASRVYEQYF
few TRBJ2-7 TRBV18 . TGTGCCAGCTCACAGGGTGTCGGCACGGAAGAGCAGTACTTC CASSQGVGTEEQYF
. TRBJ2-1 TRBV9 . TGTGCCAGCAACCCAGGTAGCGCCTACAATGAGCAGTTCTTC CASNPGSAYNEQFF
. TRBJ2-7 TRBV28 . TGTGCCAGCAGTTCACCCCTCAGCGGTCAGCAGTACTTC CASSSPLSGQQYF
. TRBJ2-1 TRBV5-4 . TGTGCCAGCACCTGGGGGTCGGGAGCCATCTACAATGAGCAGTTCTTC CASTWGSGAIYNEQFF
. TRBJ1-6 TRBV30 . TGTGCCTGGAGTGCCCGGGGAGACTCACCCCTCCACTTT CAWSARGDSPLHF
. TRBJ2-3 TRBV5-6 TRBD1 TGTGCCAGCAGCCCCGGACAGGGTGGCACAGATACGCAGTATTTT CASSPGQGGTDTQYF
. TRBJ1-3 TRBV9 . TGTGCCAGCAGCGTAGGGAGCTCTGGAAACACCATATATTTT CASSVGSSGNTIYF
. TRBJ2-2 TRBV7-3 TRBD2 TGTGCCAGCAGCTTTAGCGGGGGGGACACCGGGGAGCTGTTTTTT CASSFSGGDTGELFF
. TRBJ1-1 TRBV27 . TGTGCCAGCAGTGCCCACAGGGCTGGCACTGAAGCTTTCTTT CASSAHRAGTEAFF
. TRBJ2-1 TRBV7-3 . TGTGCCAGCAGCTTTATAGACACCGGGGGATACAATGAGCAGTTCTTC CASSFIDTGGYNEQFF
. TRBJ1-4 TRBV19 . TGTGCCAGTAGTATGCAGGCAACTAATGAAAAACTGTTTTTT CASSMQATNEKLFF
. TRBJ1-3 TRBV7-6 . TGTGCCAGCAGCCCCTTTGCGCGGTCTGGAAACACCATATATTTT CASSPFARSGNTIYF
. TRBJ1-1 TRBV21-1 . TGTGCCAGCAGCAAGGGACGGATTAACACTGAAGCTTTCTTT CASSKGRINTEAFF